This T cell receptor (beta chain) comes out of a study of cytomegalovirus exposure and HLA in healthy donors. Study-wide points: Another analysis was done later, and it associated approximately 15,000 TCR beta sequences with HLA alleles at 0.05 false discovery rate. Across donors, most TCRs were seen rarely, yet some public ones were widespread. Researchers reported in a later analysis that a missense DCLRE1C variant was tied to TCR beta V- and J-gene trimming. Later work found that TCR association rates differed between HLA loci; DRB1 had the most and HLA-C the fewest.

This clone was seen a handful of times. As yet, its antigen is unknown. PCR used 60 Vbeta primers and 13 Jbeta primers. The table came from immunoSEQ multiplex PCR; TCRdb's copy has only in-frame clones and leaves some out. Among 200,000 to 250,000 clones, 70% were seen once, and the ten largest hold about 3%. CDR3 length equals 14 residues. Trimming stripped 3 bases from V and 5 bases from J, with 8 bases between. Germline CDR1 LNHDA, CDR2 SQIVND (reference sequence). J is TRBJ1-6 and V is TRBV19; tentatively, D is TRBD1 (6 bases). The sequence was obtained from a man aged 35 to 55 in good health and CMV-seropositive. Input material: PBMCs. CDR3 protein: CASSIGQNNSPLHF. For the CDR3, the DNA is TGTGCCAGTAGTATTGGACAGAATAATTCACCCCTCCACTTT.